The 24 T cell receptor beta chains below all came from one sample that was sequenced in a study of T cells in Graves' hyperthyroidism and ophthalmopathy. Amplified TCR beta CDR3 regions came from RNA transcripts. Using the HTBI primer set, a first-round RT-PCR was run on the TCR CDR3. Via MiXCR, TCRdb re-called the multiplex PCR reads, giving one row per CDR3 protein. The repertoire holds hundreds of thousands of distinct CDR3 sequences, with about 15% as singletons. The sequencing input was blood. These TCRs come from a woman aged 45-65 years with Graves' ophthalmopathy.

At least ten counts were recorded for this clonotype. The rearrangement links TRBV28 to TRBJ2-7; TRBD1 might be the D (6 bases). Per the germline V gene, CDR1 is MDHEN and CDR2 is SYDVKM. The V and J ends lost 10 bases and 1 base respectively, with 20 bases between them. CDR3 length: 15 residues. The DNA of the CDR3 is TGTGCCATTGCTGAGCCGGGACACCCATCCTACGAGCAGTACTTC. Amino acid sequence: CAIAEPGHPSYEQYF. Supplemented by reference TRBV28 and TRBJ2-7, the full variable domain reads DVKVTQSSRYLVKRTGEKVFLECVQDMDHENMFWYRQDPGLGLRLIYFSYDVKMKEKGDIPEGYSVSREKKERFSLILESASTNQTSMYLCAIAEPGHPSYEQYFGPGTRLTVT.

V usage is TRBV19 and J usage is TRBJ2-3, with unresolved D. This CDR3 region has 13 residues. The germline V gene has CDR1 LNHDA and CDR2 SQIVND (reference sequence). V was clipped by 6 bases and J by 1 base, with 8 bases between them. CDR3 bases: TGTGCCAGTAGGAAAGGCGGCACAGATACGCAGTATTTT. It translates to CASRKGGTDTQYF.

This clonotype was detected many times. This chain links TRBV2 with TRBJ2-3; possibly TRBD1 for D (6 bases). CDR3 length equals 14 residues. Germline CDR1 SNHLY, CDR2 FYNNEI. The V end lost 6 bases, the J end lost 2 bases, and 12 bases lay between the germline ends. The CDR3 DNA is TGTGCCAGCAGAAAGACAGGCTCCACAGATACGCAGTATTTT. This translates into CASRKTGSTDTQYF.

In the case of this clonotype: Being one base from a much bigger clone, this may be a read error. J is TRBJ2-4 and V is TRBV27; possible D gene TRBD1, 6 bases. Germline loops: CDR1 MNHEY, CDR2 SMNVEV (reference sequence). The CDR3 consists of 15 residues. The CDR3 DNA follows: TGTACCAGCAGTTTGACAGGCCAGGCCAAAAACATTCAGTACTTC. It specifies CTSSLTGQAKNIQYF.

This chain links TRBV5-1 with TRBJ2-2; D may be TRBD2 (6 bases). This CDR3 spans 16 amino acids. V gave up 2 bases and J gave up 1 base, with 12 bases separating them. In germline, CDR1 is SGHRS, CDR2 YFSETQ. This CDR3 is CASSLLVSGNTGELFF. For the CDR3, the DNA is TGCGCCAGCAGCTTACTCGTTAGCGGGAACACCGGGGAGCTGTTTTTT.

This clonotype showed up just a few times. The rearrangement joins TRBV19 to TRBJ2-3; either TRBD1 or TRBD2 may fit D (5 bases each). V lost 1 base and J 2 bases, leaving 10 bases between the germline ends. This CDR3 is 15 amino acids long. Germline V gives CDR1 LNHDA, CDR2 SQIVND (reference sequence). This CDR3 reads CASSIGDGHTDTQYF. The CDR3 nucleotides are TGTGCCAGTAGTATAGGGGACGGACACACAGATACGCAGTATTTT.

This clonotype came up many times. This chain connects TRBV28 to TRBJ1-3, with a tentative D call TRBD1 (5 bases). Germline lookup yields CDR1 MDHEN and CDR2 SYDVKM. This CDR3 has 14 residues. V lost 3 bases and J 3 bases, leaving 9 bases between the germline ends. CDR3 residues: CASSFWDVGNTIYF. The CDR3 DNA sequence: TGTGCCAGCAGTTTCTGGGACGTTGGAAACACCATATATTTT.

This chain connects TRBV7-2 to TRBJ2-3; no definite D call. The CDR3 is 13 residues long. The V gene lost 3 bases and the J gene lost 3 bases, with 7 bases spanning the gap. Per the germline V gene, CDR1 is SGHTA and CDR2 is FQGNSA. The DNA of the CDR3 is TGTGCCAGCAGCTTCGGTGAGACAGATACGCAGTATTTT. Its protein product is CASSFGETDTQYF.

This clonotype was observed at least ten times. J is TRBJ1-1 and V is TRBV10-3, with 8 bases fitting TRBD1. Germline CDR1 and CDR2: ENHRY and SYGVKD. The CDR3 extends over 12 amino acids. V lost 4 bases to trimming and J lost 7 bases; unmatched junction nucleotides: 2. This CDR3 reads CAISGQGNEAFF. The CDR3 bases are TGTGCCATCAGTGGACAGGGGAATGAAGCTTTCTTT.

The CDR3 sequence: CASSRRGVGGVNNEQFF. Written as DNA, the CDR3 is TGTGCCAGCAGCCGCCGAGGTGTCGGGGGCGTCAACAATGAGCAGTTCTTC. The chain links TRBV28 to TRBJ2-1; D tentatively fits TRBD1 or TRBD2 (6 bases each). The CDR3 totals 17 residues. The ends were cut back, 6 bases at V and 5 bases at J, with 23 bases in the middle. CDR1 and CDR2 (germline): MDHEN, SYDVKM.

This clonotype was seen many times. The rearrangement links TRBV7-3 to TRBJ2-7, with TRBD1 matching 10 bases. The CDR3 loop spans 13 amino acids. V lost 5 bases to trimming and J lost 8 bases; unmatched junction nucleotides: 6. Germline V CDR1 and CDR2: SGHTA, FQGTGA. The CDR3 bases are TGTGCCAGCAGCCTCGACAGGGGGCTGAAGCAGTACTTC. Translation gives CASSLDRGLKQYF. The variable domain in full, completed from reference TRBV7-3 and TRBJ2-7, reads GAGVSQTPSNKVTEKGKYVELRCDPISGHTALYWYRQSLGQGPEFLIYFQGTGAADDSGLPNDRFFAVRPEGSVSTLKIQRTERGDSAVYLCASSLDRGLKQYFGPGTRLTVT.

This clonotype occurred many times. The chain is built from TRBV29-1 and TRBJ1-2, with 9 bases identical to TRBD1. The CDR3 has 18 residues. Germline V gene data show CDR1 as SQVTM and CDR2 as ANQGSEA. V was pared by 7 bases and J by 0 bases, with 18 bases of the junction left unmatched. CDR3 sequence reads: CSAMFRDRDTLPNYGYTF. The CDR3 nucleotides are TGCAGCGCCATGTTCCGGGACAGGGACACCCTTCCTAACTATGGCTACACCTTC.

At least ten counts were recorded for this clonotype. The chain carries TRBV18 and TRBJ2-1, with D uncertain. V lost 0 bases and J lost 6, with 15 bases in between. Germline values: CDR1 KGHSH, CDR2 LQKENI. There are 16 residues in the CDR3. The CDR3 DNA reads TGTGCCAGCTCACCACCCGCGACCCTACGAATCAATGAGCAGTTCTTC. Its translation is CASSPPATLRINEQFF.

The J gene is TRBJ2-1, the V gene TRBV12-5; TRBD1 aligns across 7 bases. Germline CDR1 LGHNT, CDR2 FRNRAP. The V segment lost 1 base and the J segment 4 bases; nucleotides outside the gene matches: 13. This CDR3 contains 18 residues. The CDR3 nucleotides read TGTGCTAGTGGTTTGGCCTACCGCCGGGACAGAGAGTACAATGAGCAGTTCTTC. It yields the protein CASGLAYRRDREYNEQFF.

This clonotype was detected only a few times. It may be a read error: a sequence one base away is much more abundant. The chain has TRBV3-1 and TRBJ1-1; 8 bases match TRBD1. This CDR3 spans 13 amino acids. Germline values: CDR1 LGHDT, CDR2 YNNKEL (reference sequence). The CDR3 DNA sequence: TGTGCCAGCAGCCAAGGGACAGGGACTGAAGCTTCCTTT. Translated: CASSQGTGTEASF.

This clonotype came up a few times. This sequence joins TRBV5-8 and TRBJ2-7, with a weak D call TRBD1 (6 bases). Per the germline V gene, CDR1 is SGHTS and CDR2 is YDEGEE. V gave up 2 bases and J gave up 9 bases, with 21 bases separating them. The CDR3 is 15 amino acids. In nucleotides, the CDR3 is TGTGCCAGCAGCTTAGTTTGGGACATACCTTCTTGGCAGTACTTC. Protein sequence: CASSLVWDIPSWQYF.

As regards this clonotype: Compared with germline, one end of the junction differs, possibly owing to a read error. The gene calls are TRBV5-1 and TRBJ2-5, with D perhaps matching TRBD1 (5 bases). CDR3 length: 14 residues. Germline-derived CDR1 and CDR2 are SGHRS and YFSETQ. The CDR3 DNA reads TGCGCTAGCAGCTTGGGGCAGCTCGGGGAGACCCAGTACTTC. This translates into CASSLGQLGETQYF.

There are many counts of this clonotype. CDR3 DNA: TGCAGCGTTGGGCGCCCGGGACAGACTAACTCCTACGAGCAGTACTTC. Protein sequence: CSVGRPGQTNSYEQYF. The chain is built from TRBV29-1 and TRBJ2-7; 7 nucleotides line up with TRBD1. CDR1 is SQVTM and CDR2 is ANQGSEA in the germline V gene. This CDR3 is 16 amino acids long. The V gene end was trimmed by 4 bases and the J gene end by 0 bases; junction bases not matched to a gene: 12.

This clonotype was seen many times. V usage is TRBV7-3 and J usage is TRBJ2-1; D is possibly TRBD2 (5 bases). Trimming took off 1 base at V and 8 bases at J, with 12 bases between the two ends. The CDR3 covers 14 residues. Germline CDR1 and CDR2: SGHTA and FQGTGA. The CDR3 here is CASSLNPRADEQFF. The CDR3 DNA is TGTGCCAGCAGCTTAAACCCCCGAGCGGATGAGCAGTTCTTC.

This clonotype was observed a handful of times. The rearrangement links TRBV5-1 to TRBJ2-1; possible D gene TRBD2, 6 bases. Trimming took off 1 base at V and 5 bases at J, with 13 bases between the two ends. The germline V gene encodes CDR1 SGHRS and CDR2 YFSETQ. There are 15 residues in the CDR3. DNA of the CDR3: TGCGCCAGCAGCTTGATGGCTAGCGCAGACAATGAGCAGTTCTTC. Its protein product is CASSLMASADNEQFF.

This clonotype showed up many times. The V call is TRBV7-2, the J call TRBJ2-1, with D perhaps matching TRBD1 (6 bases). Germline CDR1 and CDR2: SGHTA and FQGNSA. Trimming took 1 base from V and 8 from J, leaving 18 bases between them. CDR3 length equals 16 residues. The CDR3 spells CASSLVGGQIAHEQFF. The CDR3 bases are TGTGCCAGCAGCTTAGTTGGGGGACAAATTGCCCATGAGCAGTTCTTC.

The chain links TRBV20-1 to TRBJ2-7; a weak D match, TRBD1 (6 bases). CDR3 length: 11 amino acids. Trimming left V 6 bases short and J 4 bases short, with 10 bases between. The germline V gene encodes CDR1 DFQATT and CDR2 SNEGSKA (reference sequence). CDR3 bases: TGCAGTGCCCCAAGGGGGTACGAGCAGTACTTC. It specifies CSAPRGYEQYF.

In the case of this clonotype: This clone may be a read error of a much larger clone one base away. The rearrangement links TRBV29-1 to TRBJ2-3; weak D call: TRBD1 (5 bases). The CDR3 is 14 amino acids. Trimming removed 3 bases at V and 8 bases at J, with 18 bases between. Germline V gene sequence: CDR1 SQVTM, CDR2 ANQGSEA. CDR3 loop: CSVEDIPKAGTQYF. The CDR3 DNA reads as TGCAGCGTTGAGGACATCCCGAAGGCAGGTACGCAGTATTTT.

This clonotype was observed many times. The rearrangement joins TRBV20-1 to TRBJ1-1; D unclear. Germline V CDR1 and CDR2: DFQATT, SNEGSKA (reference sequence). V was clipped by 5 bases and J by 3 bases, with 7 bases between them. This CDR3 region has 11 residues. CDR3: CSAVRDTEAFF. The CDR3 region has the DNA TGCAGTGCTGTAAGGGACACTGAAGCTTTCTTT.